Sequencing of this T cell receptor (beta chain) was carried out in a study of blood T cell repertoires in COVID-19. Study in general: Specimens from acute and convalescent COVID-19 originated in the United States, Italy and Spain. Nucleic acid was either cDNA or gDNA, and it came from T cells, B-cell-depleted T cells, or PBMCs.

Individuals aged about 18 to 100 years were recruited from about two dozen US areas. Authors' data handling: Quantification of nucleated cells was approximated via reference gene primer amplification. Sequenced by immunoSEQ multiplex PCR; TCRdb stores in-frame clones only, minus some. Clone size and V and J calls were adopted from that table, with D and trimming inferred from the DNA. The table records about 300,000 clones, 90% of them present only once. The length of the CDR3 is 14 residues. Germline-derived CDR1 and CDR2 are SEHNR and FQNEAQ (reference sequence). V was shortened by 1 base and J by 4 bases, with 11 bases between the two germline ends.

The material sequenced was PBMCs or T cells enriched from blood (not recorded which). V gene TRBV7-9 combines with J gene TRBJ2-7, with D perhaps matching TRBD1 (5 bases). This TCR was recovered from a woman aged 18-29 years with acute COVID-19. The CDR3 bases are TGTGCCAGCAGCTTAGATGGGGCACAGTACGAGCAGTACTTC. This encodes CASSLDGAQYEQYF.